These 21 T cell receptor beta chains originate from one sample sequenced in a study of CD8 T cells in ankylosing spondylitis. General study points: It appeared that ankylosing spondylitis blood was characterized by a TCR beta motif of roughly 8 highly homologous variants.

TCRdb reanalysed the 5' RACE reads using MiXCR and keeps one entry per CDR3 protein. The sample lists about 330,000 distinct CDR3 sequences; 7.5% to 9% were seen once. These receptors' antigens are unknown. Sequencing used blood, either unsorted or a sorted T cell fraction (not recorded which). These receptors were taken from a male donor with ankylosing spondylitis.

This clonotype was found a few times. In DNA form, the CDR3 reads TGTGCCAGCAGCTTAAACCCTAGCGGGAGGGCTAACAATGAGCAGTTCTTC. It specifies CASSLNPSGRANNEQFF. V usage is TRBV7-3 and J usage is TRBJ2-1; 12 bases are shared with TRBD2. CDR1 is SGHTA and CDR2 is FQGTGA in the germline V gene. J gave up 5 bases and V 1 base, and 6 bases lay outside the gene matches. The CDR3 is 17 amino acids.

The chain uses TRBV20-1 and TRBJ1-4; no clear D. Trimming removed 5 bases at V and 5 bases at J, with 9 bases between. This CDR3 has 12 residues. In germline, CDR1 is DFQATT, CDR2 SNEGSKA (reference sequence). Here the CDR3 reads CSAVKWNEKLFF. DNA for the CDR3: TGCAGTGCTGTAAAATGGAATGAAAAACTGTTTTTT.

This clonotype was seen at least ten times. As DNA, the CDR3 is TGTGCCACCCTAAGCGGGAGTAACACCGGGGAGCTGTTTTTT. It encodes CATLSGSNTGELFF. The chain uses TRBV12-3 or TRBV12-4 and TRBJ2-2; the match to TRBD2 covers 8 bases. V shed 10 bases and J 2 bases; nucleotides not matched to a gene: 6. The CDR3 is 14 amino acids.

This clonotype has ten or more counts. The gene calls are TRBV29-1 and TRBJ1-1; D gene unclear. This CDR3 region has 13 residues. In germline, CDR1 is SQVTM, CDR2 ANQGSEA. V lost 6 bases to trimming and J lost 0 bases, with 11 bases between them. This chain's CDR3 is CSVQRELNTEAFF. The DNA for the CDR3 is TGCAGCGTCCAACGGGAGTTGAACACTGAAGCTTTCTTT.

This clonotype was detected a few times. The chain is built from TRBV12-2 and TRBJ2-1; the D segment call TRBD1 is taken from the table without a DNA check. TRBV12-2 is a pseudogene segment. CDR3 length: 19 amino acids. The CDR3 DNA is TGTGCAAGTCGCTTAGGGGACAGGGGTTCACCCTTCTCCTACAATGAGCAGTTCTTC. Its translation is CASRLGDRGSPFSYNEQFF.

The sample holds a few counts of this clonotype. The J gene is TRBJ2-3, the V gene TRBV5-4, with D perhaps matching TRBD2 (6 bases). Trimming took 4 bases from V and 6 from J, leaving 21 bases between them. The CDR3 length is 16 residues. Per germline, CDR1 SGHNT and CDR2 YYREEE (reference sequence). The CDR3 region has the DNA TGTGCCAGCAGCAAGCGGACTACCACACCGAGGGATACGCAGTATTTT. This encodes CASSKRTTTPRDTQYF.

This clonotype came up many times. V and J are TRBV20-1 and TRBJ2-1, with D perhaps being TRBD1 or TRBD2 (5 bases each). The CDR3 covers 15 residues. V lost 0 bases, J lost 7 bases, and 16 bases lay in between. Per the germline V gene, CDR1 is DFQATT and CDR2 is SNEGSKA (reference sequence). CDR3 nucleotide sequence: TGCAGTGCTAGAGAGGAAGCAGGGACGGTGAATGAGCAGTTCTTC. It yields the protein CSAREEAGTVNEQFF.

This clonotype appeared a few times. The V and J genes are TRBV5-1 and TRBJ1-1; D unresolved. Germline-derived CDR1 and CDR2 are SGHRS and YFSETQ. V was shortened by 0 bases and J by 4 bases, with 7 bases between the two germline ends. The length of the CDR3 is 13 residues. The DNA for the CDR3 is TGCGCCAGCAGCTTGGAGGGCGGCACTGAAGCTTTCTTT. Translated: CASSLEGGTEAFF.

V is TRBV21-1 and J is TRBJ2-7; TRBD2, the D gene given by the table, was not confirmed from the DNA. TRBV21-1 is listed as a pseudogene. The CDR3 sequence is 16 residues long. The CDR3, as DNA: TGTGCCAGCAGCCGGCTGGGACGGCCTTCTATCTACGAGCAGTACTTC. It specifies CASSRLGRPSIYEQYF.

This sequence joins TRBV5-4 and TRBJ2-2; no clear D gene. Germline-derived CDR1 and CDR2 are SGHNT and YYREEE (reference sequence). The ends were cut back, 4 bases at V and 2 bases at J, with 15 bases in the middle. CDR3 length: 16 residues. The chain's CDR3 is CASSRVQAFNTGELFF. CDR3 sequence (DNA): TGTGCCAGCAGCCGGGTGCAAGCCTTTAACACCGGGGAGCTGTTTTTT.

The V gene is TRBV12-3 or TRBV12-4, the J gene TRBJ2-7, with D possibly TRBD2 on 5 matching bases. The CDR3 consists of 15 residues. The V end lost 7 bases, the J end lost 2 bases, and 18 bases lay between the germline ends. In DNA form, the CDR3 reads TGTGCCAGCACGCCACAAGCGGTAGCAACCTACGAGCAGTACTTC. Amino acids: CASTPQAVATYEQYF.

CDR3 nucleotides: TGCGCCAGCAGCTTGGTGGCGCGGGGGAGCACAGATACGCAGTATTTT. The encoded protein is CASSLVARGSTDTQYF. The chain uses TRBV5-1 and TRBJ2-3; the match to TRBD2 covers 7 bases. The V gene end was trimmed by 0 bases and the J gene end by 0 bases; junction bases not matched to a gene: 4. There are 16 residues in the CDR3. CDR1 is SGHRS and CDR2 is YFSETQ in the germline V gene.

This clonotype was counted between two and nine times. The J gene is TRBJ1-5, the V gene TRBV12-3 or TRBV12-4; D may be TRBD1 (6 bases). The CDR3 consists of 13 residues. V lost 6 bases to trimming and J lost 3 bases, with 9 bases between them. The CDR3 nucleotides are TGTGCCAGCAGACAGGGTCTCAATCAGCCCCAGCATTTT. Residues: CASRQGLNQPQHF.

This clonotype was detected only a few times. The V gene is TRBV20-1, the J gene TRBJ1-5, with a possible D match to TRBD1 (6 bases). V was pared by 3 bases and J by 6 bases, with 9 bases between. This CDR3 spans 12 amino acids. Germline V gene sequence: CDR1 DFQATT, CDR2 SNEGSKA (reference sequence). CDR3 in DNA: TGCAGTGCTAGTAAGGGGGTTCAGCCCCAGCATTTT. Its translation: CSASKGVQPQHF.

This clonotype was detected a few times. The chain carries TRBV7-8 and TRBJ1-1, with D possibly TRBD1 on 6 matching bases. There are 15 residues in the CDR3. CDR1 SGHVS and CDR2 FQNEAQ come from the germline V gene. Trimming removed 3 bases from V and 4 bases from J, with 15 bases in between. The CDR3 protein is CASSFSGDWGTEAFF. The CDR3 region has the DNA TGTGCCAGCAGCTTTTCAGGGGATTGGGGCACTGAAGCTTTCTTT.

The chain combines TRBV28 with TRBJ1-5, with 7 bases matching TRBD1. J was trimmed by 4 bases and V by 3 bases; bases with no gene match: 9. The CDR3 is 16 residues long. CDR1 is MDHEN, CDR2 SYDVKM, per germline. The CDR3 is CASSFPTRDRNQPQHF. CDR3 nucleotide sequence: TGTGCCAGCAGTTTTCCCACCCGGGACAGAAATCAGCCCCAGCATTTT.

This clonotype came up a few times. The chain has TRBV28 and TRBJ1-5, with TRBD1 as a possible D gene (5 bases). The CDR3 covers 15 residues. Trimming left V 5 bases short and J 5 bases short, with 16 bases between. The germline V gene encodes CDR1 MDHEN and CDR2 SYDVKM. CDR3 region: CASSPGGLGDQPQHF. The DNA of the CDR3 is TGTGCCAGCAGTCCCGGAGGCCTGGGGGATCAGCCCCAGCATTTT.

The chain combines TRBV20-1 with TRBJ1-5; 7 bases are shared with TRBD1. The CDR3 contains 17 residues. V trimming: 1 base; J trimming: 4 bases; junction bases outside the gene matches: 13. Germline CDR1 DFQATT, CDR2 SNEGSKA (reference sequence). The CDR3 DNA is TGCAGTGCTAGAGTATTCGGACAGGCCGAAGAGAATCAGCCCCAGCATTTT. This encodes CSARVFGQAEENQPQHF.

This clonotype was seen a few times. This rearrangement joins TRBV27 to TRBJ2-1; D is unclear. The CDR3 totals 14 residues. V gave up 6 bases and J gave up 6 bases, with 15 bases separating them. CDR1 is MNHEY and CDR2 is SMNVEV in the germline V gene (reference sequence). The CDR3 region has the DNA TGTGCCAGCAGCCCCGGGCCCCCCGCCAATGAGCAGTTCTTC. It is translated as CASSPGPPANEQFF.

This sequence joins TRBV7-9 and TRBJ2-1; 10 positions agree with TRBD2. The V segment lost 6 bases and the J segment 0 bases; nucleotides outside the gene matches: 5. The CDR3 runs 16 residues. Looked up from germline, CDR1 is SEHNR and CDR2 is FQNEAQ (reference sequence). As DNA, the CDR3 is TGTGCCAGCAGTTCTAGCGGGAGAAACTCCTACAATGAGCAGTTCTTC. Encoded protein: CASSSSGRNSYNEQFF.

The chain employs TRBV20-1 and TRBJ2-1, with D possibly matching TRBD2 (6 bases). The length of the CDR3 is 14 residues. CDR1 DFQATT and CDR2 SNEGSKA come from the germline V gene (reference sequence). The V end lost 0 bases, the J end lost 12 bases, and 18 bases lay between the germline ends. CDR3 sequence (DNA): TGCAGTGCTAGAGATCGACGTGTGGGACTGTTGCAGTTCTTC. This gives the protein CSARDRRVGLLQFF.